These 14 T cell receptor beta chains were all obtained from the same sample, sequenced in a study of cytomegalovirus exposure and HLA in healthy donors. It was with 60 Vbeta and 13 Jbeta primers that the PCR ran. Method: immunoSEQ multiplex PCR; TCRdb's copy keeps in-frame clones and lacks some. In the table there are approximately 98,000 clones, around 74% of which are singletons. The sequenced sample was PBMCs. These receptors were collected from a male donor in good health and CMV-seronegative.

The gene calls are TRBV29-1 and TRBJ1-5; 8 bases are a match to TRBD1. The CDR3 totals 15 residues. Losses at the gene ends were 6 bases for V and 0 bases for J; bases not matched to a gene: 7. Looked up from germline, CDR1 is SQVTM and CDR2 is ANQGSEA. The CDR3 loop reads CSVGETGDSNQPQHF. Written as DNA, the CDR3 is TGCAGCGTCGGGGAGACAGGGGATAGCAATCAGCCCCAGCATTTT.

The gene calls are TRBV27 and TRBJ2-7; TRBD2 matches at 8 bases. V lost 8 bases, J lost 3 bases, and 6 bases stayed unmatched. Germline CDR1 MNHEY, CDR2 SMNVEV (reference sequence). This CDR3 region has 13 residues. The CDR3: CASGTSGDYEQYF. The CDR3 region has the DNA TGTGCCAGCGGTACTAGCGGAGACTACGAGCAGTACTTC.

This clone has only one observation. The chain carries TRBV30 and TRBJ2-7; 8 positions match TRBD1. This CDR3 contains 14 residues. With 2 bases clipped from V and 3 bases from J, the junction kept 6 bases outside the gene matches. Germline loops: CDR1 GTSNPN, CDR2 SVGIG (reference sequence). In DNA form, the CDR3 reads TGTGCCTGGAGTAAGGACAGGGAATACTACGAGCAGTACTTC. It specifies CAWSKDREYYEQYF.

The chain joins TRBV28 to TRBJ2-7, with D possibly being TRBD1 (7 bases). Germline CDR1 MDHEN, CDR2 SYDVKM. The CDR3 is made up of 16 amino acids. V dropped 5 bases and J dropped 7 bases, with 24 bases sitting between them. The DNA for the CDR3 is TGTGCCAGCAGTATAAGGGGCAGACAGGGAGGTCGAGAGCAGTACTTC. Amino acids: CASSIRGRQGGREQYF.

The chain joins TRBV29-1 to TRBJ2-2, with a weak D call TRBD1 (6 bases). Trimming took 4 bases from V and 4 from J, leaving 25 bases between them. Germline V gene data show CDR1 as SQVTM and CDR2 as ANQGSEA. This CDR3 contains 18 residues. CDR3 nucleotides: TGCAGCGTTGGACGCACAGGGCTCCCTGACCATGGCACCGGGGAGCTGTTTTTT. Translating gives CSVGRTGLPDHGTGELFF.

This chain joins TRBV5-1 and TRBJ1-4, with D possibly TRBD1 on 6 matching bases. This CDR3 has 16 amino acids. Germline assignment: CDR1 SGHRS and CDR2 YFSETQ. V lost 7 bases to trimming and J lost 0 bases, with 16 bases between them. The CDR3 spells CASGLGTLATNEKLFF. CDR3 in DNA: TGCGCCAGCGGCCTCGGGACACTGGCAACTAATGAAAAACTGTTTTTT.

The gene calls are TRBV5-1 and TRBJ2-3; D perhaps matches TRBD1 (6 bases). The CDR3 spans 16 residues. The germline CDR1 and CDR2 sequences are SGHRS and YFSETQ. V lost 0 bases and J 2 bases, leaving 13 bases between the germline ends. The DNA of the CDR3 is TGCGCCAGCAGCTTGGCCGGGACACTATACACAGATACGCAGTATTTT. Amino acids: CASSLAGTLYTDTQYF.

V gene TRBV14 combines with J gene TRBJ1-1; no firm D call. Germline-derived CDR1 and CDR2 are SGHDN and FVKESK. The CDR3 is made up of 14 amino acids. V was cut by 1 base and J by 5 bases, with 11 bases left in between. The CDR3 loop is CASSQVFGGTEAFF. The CDR3 nucleotides read TGTGCCAGCAGCCAAGTTTTCGGAGGAACTGAAGCTTTCTTT.

V usage is TRBV30 and J usage is TRBJ2-5; weak D call: TRBD1 (6 bases). The J call may be mistaken, given a closer DNA end match to TRBJ2-7. The germline V gene has CDR1 GTSNPN and CDR2 SVGIG (reference sequence). The CDR3 covers 14 residues. The CDR3 is CAWSRSEGAYEQYF. In DNA, the CDR3 is TGTGCCTGGAGTCGATCAGAGGGGGCCTACGAGCAGTACTTC.

The chain employs TRBV29-1 and TRBJ2-7; 7 bases line up with TRBD2. The CDR3 loop spans 12 amino acids. The V segment lost 7 bases and the J segment 3 bases; nucleotides outside the gene matches: 6. Germline CDR1 SQVTM, CDR2 ANQGSEA. The CDR3 here is CSAGGEVYEQYF. The CDR3 DNA is TGCAGCGCTGGGGGGGAGGTCTACGAGCAGTACTTC.

The chain employs TRBV5-1 and TRBJ2-7; possibly TRBD2 for D (5 bases). CDR1 SGHRS and CDR2 YFSETQ come from the germline V gene. The CDR3 has 13 residues. Trimming pared 2 bases from V and 6 bases from J, leaving 12 bases between. CDR3 region: CASSFQLDREQYF. CDR3 nucleotides: TGCGCCAGCAGCTTCCAACTAGATCGCGAGCAGTACTTC.

CDR3 in amino acids: CASSLPVGQPLQGNTIYF. The CDR3 DNA reads as TGTGCCAGCAGCCTTCCCGTTGGACAGCCATTACAGGGAAACACCATATATTTT. The chain has TRBV7-2 and TRBJ1-3; D possibly corresponds to TRBD1 (6 bases). V was shortened by 5 bases and J by 4 bases, with 24 bases between the two germline ends. The length of the CDR3 is 18 residues. Germline CDR1 is SGHTA and CDR2 is FQGNSA.

The chain joins TRBV4-3 to TRBJ2-7; 7 bases are a match to TRBD2. V lost 0 bases, J lost 3 bases, and 8 bases stayed unmatched. The CDR3 spans 16 residues. Per the germline V gene, CDR1 is LGHNA and CDR2 is YSLEER. The CDR3 sequence is CASSQDRSGMIYEQYF. As DNA, the CDR3 is TGCGCCAGCAGCCAAGATCGGAGCGGGATGATCTACGAGCAGTACTTC.

This chain uses TRBV5-6 with TRBJ2-2, with 9 bases identical to TRBD1. The CDR3 loop spans 18 amino acids. V lost 0 bases and J lost 8; bases outside the gene matches: 14. Germline lookup yields CDR1 SGHDT and CDR2 YYEEEE. The CDR3 spells CASSLASSGTGNMGELFF. The CDR3 bases are TGTGCCAGCAGCTTGGCCTCTTCGGGGACAGGGAACATGGGGGAGCTGTTTTTT. The complete variable domain, with remaining parts taken from reference TRBV5-6 and TRBJ2-2, reads DAGVTQSPTHLIKTRGQQVTLRCSPKSGHDTVSWYQQALGQGPQFIFQYYEEEERQRGNFPDRFSGHQFPNYSSELNVNALLLGDSALYLCASSLASSGTGNMGELFFGEGSRLTVL.